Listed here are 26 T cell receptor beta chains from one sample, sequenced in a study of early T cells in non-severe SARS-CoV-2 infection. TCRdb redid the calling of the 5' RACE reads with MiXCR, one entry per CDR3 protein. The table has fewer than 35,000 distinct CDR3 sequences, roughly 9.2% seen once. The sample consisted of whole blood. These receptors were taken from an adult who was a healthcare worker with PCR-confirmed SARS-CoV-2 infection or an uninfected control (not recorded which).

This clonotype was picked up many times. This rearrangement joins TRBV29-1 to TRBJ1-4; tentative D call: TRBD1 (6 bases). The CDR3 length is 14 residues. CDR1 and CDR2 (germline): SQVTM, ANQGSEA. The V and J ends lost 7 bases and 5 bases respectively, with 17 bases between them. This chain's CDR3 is CSARARGRNEKLFF. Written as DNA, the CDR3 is TGCAGCGCCCGGGCCCGGGGGCGGAATGAAAAACTGTTTTTT.

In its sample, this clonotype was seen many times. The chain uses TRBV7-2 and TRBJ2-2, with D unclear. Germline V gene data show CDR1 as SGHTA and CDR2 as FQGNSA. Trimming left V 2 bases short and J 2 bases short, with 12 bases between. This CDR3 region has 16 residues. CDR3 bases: TGTGCCAGCAGCTTAACGGCAGGCGATAACACCGGGGAGCTGTTTTTT. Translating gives CASSLTAGDNTGELFF.

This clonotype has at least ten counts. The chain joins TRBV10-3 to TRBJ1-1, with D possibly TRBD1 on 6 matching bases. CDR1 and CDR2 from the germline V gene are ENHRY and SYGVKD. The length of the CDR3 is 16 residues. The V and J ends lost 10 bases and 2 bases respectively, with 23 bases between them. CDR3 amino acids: CATVSGALIFNTEAFF. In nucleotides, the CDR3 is TGTGCCACCGTGTCAGGGGCCTTAATTTTCAACACTGAAGCTTTCTTT.

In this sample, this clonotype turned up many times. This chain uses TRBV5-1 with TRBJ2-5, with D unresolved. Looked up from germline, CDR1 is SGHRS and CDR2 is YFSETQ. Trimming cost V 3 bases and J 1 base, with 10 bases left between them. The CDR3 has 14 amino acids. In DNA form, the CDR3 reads TGCGCCAGCAGCTCCACGGATCCCCAAGAGACCCAGTACTTC. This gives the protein CASSSTDPQETQYF.

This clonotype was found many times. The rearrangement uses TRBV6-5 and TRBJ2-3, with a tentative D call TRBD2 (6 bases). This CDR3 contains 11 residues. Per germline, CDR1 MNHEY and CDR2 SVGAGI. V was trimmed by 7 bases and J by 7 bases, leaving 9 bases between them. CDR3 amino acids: CASTRDYTQYF. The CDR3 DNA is TGTGCCAGCACTCGGGACTATACGCAGTATTTT.

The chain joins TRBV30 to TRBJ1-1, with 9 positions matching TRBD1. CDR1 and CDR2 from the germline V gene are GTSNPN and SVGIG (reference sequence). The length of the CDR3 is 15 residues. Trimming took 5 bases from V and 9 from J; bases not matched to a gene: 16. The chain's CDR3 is CAWAGTGPKGRKAFF. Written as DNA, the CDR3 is TGTGCCTGGGCCGGGACAGGGCCTAAAGGTCGTAAAGCTTTCTTT.

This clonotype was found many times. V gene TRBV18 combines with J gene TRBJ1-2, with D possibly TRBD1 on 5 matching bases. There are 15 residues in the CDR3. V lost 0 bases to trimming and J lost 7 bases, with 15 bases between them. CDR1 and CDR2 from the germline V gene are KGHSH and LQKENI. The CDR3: CASSPPQGFVAGYTF. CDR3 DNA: TGTGCCAGCTCACCACCCCAGGGCTTTGTAGCTGGCTACACCTTC.

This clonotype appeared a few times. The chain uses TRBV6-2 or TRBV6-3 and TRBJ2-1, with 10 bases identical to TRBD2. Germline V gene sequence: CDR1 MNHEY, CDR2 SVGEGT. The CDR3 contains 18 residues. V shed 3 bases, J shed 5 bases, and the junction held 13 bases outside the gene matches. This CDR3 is CASSYPRAASGGHNEQFF. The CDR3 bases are TGTGCCAGCAGTTATCCCAGGGCGGCTAGCGGGGGCCACAATGAGCAGTTCTTC.

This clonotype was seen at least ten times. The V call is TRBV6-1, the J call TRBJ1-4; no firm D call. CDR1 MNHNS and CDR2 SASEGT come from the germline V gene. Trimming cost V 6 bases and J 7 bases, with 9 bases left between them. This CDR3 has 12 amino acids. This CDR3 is CASSAGGEKLFF. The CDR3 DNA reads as TGTGCCAGCAGCGCGGGAGGTGAAAAACTGTTTTTT.

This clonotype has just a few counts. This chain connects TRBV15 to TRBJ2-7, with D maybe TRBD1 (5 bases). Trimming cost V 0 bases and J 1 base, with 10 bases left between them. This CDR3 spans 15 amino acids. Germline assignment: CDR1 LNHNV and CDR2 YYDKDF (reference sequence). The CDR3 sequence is CATSRDIPGSYEQYF. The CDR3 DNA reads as TGTGCCACCAGCAGAGATATACCAGGGTCCTACGAGCAGTACTTC.

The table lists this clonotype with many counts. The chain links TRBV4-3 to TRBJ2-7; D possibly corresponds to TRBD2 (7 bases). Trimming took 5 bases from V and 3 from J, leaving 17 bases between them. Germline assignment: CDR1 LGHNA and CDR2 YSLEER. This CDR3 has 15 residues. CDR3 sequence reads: CASSAQGGGLYEQYF. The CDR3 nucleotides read TGCGCCAGCAGCGCACAGGGAGGGGGTCTCTACGAGCAGTACTTC.

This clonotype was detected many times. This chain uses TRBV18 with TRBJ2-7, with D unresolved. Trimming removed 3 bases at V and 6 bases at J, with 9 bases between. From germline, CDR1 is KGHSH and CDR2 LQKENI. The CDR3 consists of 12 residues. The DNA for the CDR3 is TGTGCCAGCTCACCGGATACGGGCGAGCAGTACTTC. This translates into CASSPDTGEQYF.

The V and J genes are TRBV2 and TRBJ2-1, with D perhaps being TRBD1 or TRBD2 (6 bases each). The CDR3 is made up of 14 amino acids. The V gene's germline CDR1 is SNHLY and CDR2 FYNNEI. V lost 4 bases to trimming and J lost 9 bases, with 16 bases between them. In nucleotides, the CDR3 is TGTGCCAGCAGTGGGGGGGAATCACAGGGTGAGCAGTTCTTC. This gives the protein CASSGGESQGEQFF.

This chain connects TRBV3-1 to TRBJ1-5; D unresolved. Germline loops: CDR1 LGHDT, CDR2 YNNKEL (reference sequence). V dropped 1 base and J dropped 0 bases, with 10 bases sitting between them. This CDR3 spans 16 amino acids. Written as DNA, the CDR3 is TGTGCCAGCAGCCAAGGTCTACTGATTAGCAATCAGCCCCAGCATTTT. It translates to CASSQGLLISNQPQHF.

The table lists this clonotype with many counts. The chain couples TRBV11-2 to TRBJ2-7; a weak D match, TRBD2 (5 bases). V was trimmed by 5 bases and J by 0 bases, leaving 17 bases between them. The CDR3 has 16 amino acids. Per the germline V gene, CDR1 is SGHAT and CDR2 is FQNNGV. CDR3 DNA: TGTGCCAGCAGCCTACTAGGCGGGCTTAGCTCCTACGAGCAGTACTTC. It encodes CASSLLGGLSSYEQYF.

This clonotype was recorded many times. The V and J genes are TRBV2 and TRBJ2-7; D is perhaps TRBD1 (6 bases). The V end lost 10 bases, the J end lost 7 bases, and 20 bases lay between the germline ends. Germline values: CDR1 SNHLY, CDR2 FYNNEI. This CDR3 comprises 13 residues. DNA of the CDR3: TGTGCCACACGACGGGACACTGTGGGGGAGCAGTACTTC. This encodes CATRRDTVGEQYF. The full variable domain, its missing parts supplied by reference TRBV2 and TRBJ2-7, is EPEVTQTPSHQVTQMGQEVILRCVPISNHLYFYWYRQILGQKVEFLVSFYNNEISEKSEIFDDQFSVERPDGSNFTLKIRSTKLEDSAMYFCATRRDTVGEQYFGPGTRLTVT.

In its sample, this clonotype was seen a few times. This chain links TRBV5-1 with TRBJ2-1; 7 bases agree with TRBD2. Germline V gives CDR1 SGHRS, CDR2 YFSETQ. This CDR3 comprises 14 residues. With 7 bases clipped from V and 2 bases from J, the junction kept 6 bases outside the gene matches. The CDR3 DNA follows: TGCGCCAGCCTGGGGGGGTATCCCTACAATGAGCAGTTCTTC. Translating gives CASLGGYPYNEQFF.

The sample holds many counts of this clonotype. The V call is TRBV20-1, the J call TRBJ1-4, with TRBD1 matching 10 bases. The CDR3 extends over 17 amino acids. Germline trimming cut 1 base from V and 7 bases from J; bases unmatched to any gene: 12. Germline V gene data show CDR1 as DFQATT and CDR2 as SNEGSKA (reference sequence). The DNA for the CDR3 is TGCAGTGCTAGAGGGTCCGGGACAGGGGCATTTGGTGAAAAACTGTTTTTT. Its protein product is CSARGSGTGAFGEKLFF.

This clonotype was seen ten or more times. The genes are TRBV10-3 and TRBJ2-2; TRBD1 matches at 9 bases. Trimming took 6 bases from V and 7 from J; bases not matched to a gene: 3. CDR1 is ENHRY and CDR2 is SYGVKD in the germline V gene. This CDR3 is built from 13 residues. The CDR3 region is CAIRQGASGELFF. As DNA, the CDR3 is TGTGCCATCAGACAGGGGGCGAGCGGGGAGCTGTTTTTT.

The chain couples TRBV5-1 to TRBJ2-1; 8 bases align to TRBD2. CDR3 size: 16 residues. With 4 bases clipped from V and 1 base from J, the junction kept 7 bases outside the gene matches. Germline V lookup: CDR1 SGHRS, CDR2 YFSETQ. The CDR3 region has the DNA TGCGCCAGCAGCCTGACACGCGGGGGGTCCTACAATGAGCAGTTCTTC. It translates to CASSLTRGGSYNEQFF.

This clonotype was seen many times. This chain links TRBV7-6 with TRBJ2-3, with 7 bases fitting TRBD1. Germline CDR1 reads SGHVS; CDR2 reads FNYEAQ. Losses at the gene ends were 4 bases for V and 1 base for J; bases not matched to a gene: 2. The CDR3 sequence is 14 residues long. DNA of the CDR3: TGTGCCAGCAGCTGGACAGGAGGCACAGATACGCAGTATTTT. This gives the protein CASSWTGGTDTQYF.

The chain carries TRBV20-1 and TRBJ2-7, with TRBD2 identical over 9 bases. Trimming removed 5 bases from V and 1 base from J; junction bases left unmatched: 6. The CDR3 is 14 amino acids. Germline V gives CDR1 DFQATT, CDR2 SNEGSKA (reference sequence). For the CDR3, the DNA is TGCAGTGCTCGCGGACTAGCGTTTTCCTACGAGCAGTACTTC. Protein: CSARGLAFSYEQYF.

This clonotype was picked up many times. The CDR3 region is CASSSPVTFPNGYTF. The CDR3 DNA reads TGTGCCAGCAGCTCCCCCGTGACATTCCCTAATGGCTACACCTTC. The chain uses TRBV7-9 and TRBJ1-2; the D is unclear. Deletions cut 4 bases from V and 6 bases from J, with 18 bases between. Germline CDR1 and CDR2: SEHNR and FQNEAQ (reference sequence). The CDR3 sequence is 15 residues long.

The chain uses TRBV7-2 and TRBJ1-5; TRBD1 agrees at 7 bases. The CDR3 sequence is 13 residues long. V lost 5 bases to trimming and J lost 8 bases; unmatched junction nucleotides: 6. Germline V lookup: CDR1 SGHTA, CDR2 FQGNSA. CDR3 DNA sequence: TGTGCCAGCAGCCGGGACAGCCGAGAGCCCCAGCATTTT. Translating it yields CASSRDSREPQHF.

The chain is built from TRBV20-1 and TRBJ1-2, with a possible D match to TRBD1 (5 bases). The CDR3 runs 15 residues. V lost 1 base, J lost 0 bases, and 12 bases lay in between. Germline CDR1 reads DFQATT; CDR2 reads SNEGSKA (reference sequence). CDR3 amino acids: CSARVTGLANYGYTF. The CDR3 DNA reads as TGCAGTGCTAGAGTTACAGGCTTGGCTAACTATGGCTACACCTTC.

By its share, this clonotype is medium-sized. CDR3 coding DNA: TGTGCCAGCAGCGGAGACAGCACCTCCTCCTACGAGCAGTACTTC. This translates into CASSGDSTSSYEQYF. This chain connects TRBV7-2 to TRBJ2-7; possibly TRBD1 for D (5 bases). Germline CDR1 SGHTA, CDR2 FQGNSA. V was clipped by 5 bases and J by 0 bases, with 14 bases between them. This CDR3 is 15 amino acids long. Full variable domain (rest looked up from reference TRBV7-2 and TRBJ2-7): GAGVSQSPSNKVTEKGKDVELRCDPISGHTALYWYRQSLGQGLEFLIYFQGNSAPDKSGLPSDRFSAERTGGSVSTLTIQRTQQEDSAVYLCASSGDSTSSYEQYFGPGTRLTVT.